This T cell receptor beta chain was captured by sequencing in a study of cytomegalovirus exposure and HLA in healthy donors. Across the whole study: The roughly 120 validation repertoires matched the approximately 700 first-cohort repertoires in platform, a later analysis reported.

General study results and limits: Later, an analysis found that TCR clusters from the first cohort tended to co-occur in the 120 validation repertoires. The study put 150 to 200 TCR beta chains on its list as cytomegalovirus-associated.

Points on this clone: The antigen is unknown.

Method: immunoSEQ multiplex PCR; TCRdb's copy keeps in-frame clones and lacks some. This sample carries some 83,000 clones, 94% of them seen once, and the ten largest clones take roughly 2.1%. Input material: PBMCs. This TCR was sampled from a woman aged 18-29 years in good health and CMV-seronegative.

CDR3 in amino acids: CASSSDTGVADTQYF. In nucleotides, the CDR3 is TGTGCCAGCAGCTCCGATACAGGGGTGGCAGATACGCAGTATTTT. The chain uses TRBV5-6 and TRBJ2-3, with TRBD1 matching over 7 bases. J gave up 4 bases and V 3 bases, and 8 bases lay outside the gene matches. Germline CDR1 reads SGHDT; CDR2 reads YYEEEE. This CDR3 has 15 amino acids.